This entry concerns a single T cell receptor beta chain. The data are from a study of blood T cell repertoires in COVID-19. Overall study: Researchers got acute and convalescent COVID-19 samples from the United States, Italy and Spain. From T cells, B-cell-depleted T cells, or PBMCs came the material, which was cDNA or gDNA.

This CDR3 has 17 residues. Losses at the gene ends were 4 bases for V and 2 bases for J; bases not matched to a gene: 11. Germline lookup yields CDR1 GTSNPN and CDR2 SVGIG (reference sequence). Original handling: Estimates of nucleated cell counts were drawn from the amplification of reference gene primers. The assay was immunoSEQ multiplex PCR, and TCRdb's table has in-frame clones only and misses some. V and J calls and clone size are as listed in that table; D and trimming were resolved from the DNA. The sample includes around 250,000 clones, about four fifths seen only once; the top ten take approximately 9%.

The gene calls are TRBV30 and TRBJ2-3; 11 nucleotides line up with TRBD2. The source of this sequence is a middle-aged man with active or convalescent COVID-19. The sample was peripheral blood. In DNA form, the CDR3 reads TGTGCCTGGACTCCACTGACTAGCGGGAAATACACAGATACGCAGTATTTT. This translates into CAWTPLTSGKYTDTQYF.